This T cell receptor (beta chain) was identified in a study of blood T cell repertoires in COVID-19. Study overall: From the United States, Italy and Spain came samples of acute and convalescent COVID-19. Sample material is recorded as cDNA or gDNA derived from T cells, B-cell-depleted T cells, or PBMCs.

As regards this clone: The junction shows a germline mismatch at one end, possibly a read error.

Original handling: Estimated nucleated cell counts came from reference gene primer amplification. Measured with immunoSEQ multiplex PCR; TCRdb has only the in-frame clones, and not every one. That table supplies the V and J calls and clone size; D and trimming were determined from the DNA. The sample has approximately 92,000 clones, 82% seen once; the top ten hold 15% to 20%. CDR1 and CDR2 from the germline V gene are SSHAT and FNYEAQ (reference sequence). The CDR3 contains 14 residues. What was sequenced was peripheral blood. The TCR comes from a man aged 80 or over with acute or convalescent COVID-19. The rearrangement uses TRBV7-7 and TRBJ2-5; a possible D gene is TRBD2 (6 bases). CDR3 residues: CASSPRLVGETQYF. The CDR3 coding sequence is TGTGCTAGCAGCCCGCGACTAGTTGGGGAGACCCAGTACTTC.